These T cell receptor beta chains were read from a single sample in a study of vaccination and CD4 T cells after COVID-19. Their antigens remain unidentified. TCRdb reprocessed the PCR reads via MiXCR and lists one record per CDR3 protein. The sample includes roughly 10,000 distinct CDR3 sequences, over 60% of them seen just once. Sequencing was carried out using CD4+ T cells from blood, cultured in vitro. The source is a human donor who had recovered from COVID-19. Both conserved end residues are part of each CDR3. The D gene is left open where the match is weak. Expanded clones get a size class; other rows say once, few or many, or leave the size out.

v_call,j_call,d_call,clone_size,cdr3_nt,cdr3_aa
TRBV20-1,TRBJ2-3,-,-,TGCAGTGCCCCCCCACTGGTAGATACGCAGTATTTT,CSAPPLVDTQYF
TRBV6-1,TRBJ1-2,-,large,TGTGCCAGCAGAAAGGACGGAAGGATCCATGGCTACACCTTC,CASRKDGRIHGYTF
TRBV20-1,TRBJ2-1,TRBD2,-,TGCAGTGCCAAGACTAGCGGGAGTTTTAATGAGCAGTTCTTC,CSAKTSGSFNEQFF
TRBV7-9,TRBJ1-4,-,-,TGTGCCAGCAGCTTAGTGACAAGTGGTGAAAAACTGTTTTTT,CASSLVTSGEKLFF
TRBV20-1,TRBJ2-5,-,-,TGCAGTGCTGCTAGTGGAGAGACCCAGTACTTC,CSAASGETQYF
TRBV6-2/TRBV6-3,TRBJ1-2,TRBD1,-,TGTGCCAGCACCAATCAGGGGGCTGACTATGGCTACACCTTC,CASTNQGADYGYTF
TRBV11-2,TRBJ2-7,TRBD2,once,TGTGCCAGCAGCTCACTAGCGGGGCGTGGGGGCCACGAGCAGTACTTC,CASSSLAGRGGHEQYF
TRBV28,TRBJ2-7,-,few,TGTGCCAGCAGTTTATTACCTACGAGTAGCGTTGAGCAGTACTTC,CASSLLPTSSVEQYF
TRBV7-9,TRBJ1-3,TRBD1,-,TGTGCCAGCAGCCGGACAGGGGCCGCCGTGGGAAACACCATATATTTT,CASSRTGAAVGNTIYF
TRBV11-3,TRBJ2-1,-,-,TGTGCCAGCAGCTCCGACCAAATCTACAATGAGCAGTTCTTC,CASSSDQIYNEQFF
TRBV28,TRBJ1-6,TRBD1,few,TGTGCCAGCAGTTTGACAGGGTTACATTCACCCCTCCACTTT,CASSLTGLHSPLHF
TRBV9,TRBJ2-1,-,-,TGTGCCAGCAGCGAGGGACTTTCCTCCTACAATGAGCAGTTCTTC,CASSEGLSSYNEQFF
TRBV29-1,TRBJ2-5,-,-,TGCAGCGTTCGAGGGGCCGGAACCCGCGGTGGAGAGACCCAGTACTTC,CSVRGAGTRGGETQYF
TRBV7-2,TRBJ2-5,-,-,TGTGCCAGCAGCGCGGACCGTGGGGAGACCCAGTACTTC,CASSADRGETQYF
TRBV6-1,TRBJ2-1,-,once,TGTGCCAGCAGGGCCAGGGTTGGTGGTGAGCAGTTCTTC,CASRARVGGEQFF
TRBV21-1,TRBJ1-1,-,-,TGTGCCAGCAGCAAAAGATCGGGGGCCGGGCCTGAAGCTTTCTTT,CASSKRSGAGPEAFF
TRBV15,TRBJ1-6,-,-,TGTGCCACCAGCAGAGTTCAGGGTTCACCCCTCCACTTT,CATSRVQGSPLHF
TRBV6-2/TRBV6-3,TRBJ2-3,TRBD2,-,TGTGCCAGCAGTCACGGGACTAGCATCATTCCAGATACGCAGTATTTT,CASSHGTSIIPDTQYF
TRBV28,TRBJ1-2,-,-,TGTGCCAGCGAGGGGAGAGCGTTTAACGGCTACACCTTC,CASEGRAFNGYTF
TRBV20-1,TRBJ2-3,TRBD2,-,TGCAGTGCTAGGCTAGCGGGAGGTCACACAGATACGCAGTATTTT,CSARLAGGHTDTQYF
TRBV4-2,TRBJ2-2,-,-,TGTGCCAGCAGCCAACGTATTATCGCCGGGGAGCTGTTTTTT,CASSQRIIAGELFF
TRBV19,TRBJ1-2,-,-,TGTGCCAGTAGGGGCCTGGAGATTGGCTACACCTTC,CASRGLEIGYTF
TRBV11-2,TRBJ2-1,TRBD2,-,TGTGCCAGCAACCCTTGGGCGGGAGGGCAGTCCTACAATGAGCAGTTCTTC,CASNPWAGGQSYNEQFF
TRBV27,TRBJ2-5,TRBD2,few,TGTGCCAGCAGTCCACTAGCGGGAGGGCCGAGTCGCAAAGAGACCCAGTACTTC,CASSPLAGGPSRKETQYF
TRBV7-2,TRBJ2-7,-,-,TGTGCCAGCAGCTTCTCGTCAGGAGCTAAAACGGCCTACGAGCAGTACTTC,CASSFSSGAKTAYEQYF
TRBV2,TRBJ2-5,TRBD2,once,TGTGCCAGCAGGCGGACTAGCGGGAGCGAGACCCAGTACTTC,CASRRTSGSETQYF
TRBV6-2/TRBV6-3,TRBJ1-5,TRBD1,-,TGTGCCAGCAGTTACTCGCGCGAGGGGGCAGGCAATCAGCCCCAGCATTTT,CASSYSREGAGNQPQHF
TRBV7-9,TRBJ2-3,TRBD1,-,TGTGCCAGCAGCCCCCGGACAGGGCAAAACACAGATACGCAGTATTTT,CASSPRTGQNTDTQYF
TRBV27,TRBJ1-6,TRBD1,-,TGTGCCAGCCTTTCTTATGACAGGGAGGGATCACCCCTCCACTTT,CASLSYDREGSPLHF
TRBV28,TRBJ1-2,-,few,TGTGCCAGCAGCTCGGGACTTCTGCTTGGCTACACCTTC,CASSSGLLLGYTF
TRBV14,TRBJ2-4,TRBD2,-,TGTGCCAGCAGCCTCGGACTAGCGGGAGGCTGGAACATTCAGTACTTC,CASSLGLAGGWNIQYF
TRBV7-9,TRBJ1-1,-,-,TGTGCCAGCACCTCTGGACAGCAGAACACTGAAGCTTTCTTT,CASTSGQQNTEAFF
TRBV27,TRBJ1-5,-,-,TGTGCCAGCAGTGTAACAGCAAAAACGAGGTATAGCAATCAGCCCCAGCATTTT,CASSVTAKTRYSNQPQHF
TRBV20-1,TRBJ1-2,-,-,TGCAGTGCTAGAGACCCCAAAACCGCCTATGGCTACACCTTC,CSARDPKTAYGYTF
TRBV20-1,TRBJ2-1,TRBD2,-,TGCAGTGCTCACCGACTAGCCAATGAGCAGTTCTTC,CSAHRLANEQFF
TRBV6-7,TRBJ1-2,TRBD1,few,TGTGCCAGCAGCCACCTAGAGAAGGGGGCGAATTGGGACGTGGACCGAAACTATGGCTACACCTTC,CASSHLEKGANWDVDRNYGYTF
TRBV20-1,TRBJ2-2,-,-,TGCAGTGCTAGAGCTGACAGGCGGCGGGCCGGGGAGCTGTTTTTT,CSARADRRRAGELFF
TRBV21-1,TRBJ1-6,-,-,TGTGCCGGGGGACAGGGAAGGATTAATTCACCCCTCCACTTT,CAGGQGRINSPLHF
TRBV20-1,TRBJ1-1,-,-,TGCAGTGCTAGGTTACAGGGTAAGCTGAACACTGAAGCTTTCTTT,CSARLQGKLNTEAFF
TRBV7-9,TRBJ2-6,-,-,TGTGCCAGCAGCTACTCTGGGGCCAACGTCCTGACTTTC,CASSYSGANVLTF
TRBV10-3,TRBJ2-7,-,-,TGTGCCATCGGAGCAACCCAGGTGCAGTACTTC,CAIGATQVQYF
TRBV15,TRBJ2-5,TRBD2,-,TGTGCCACCAGCAAAGGACTAGCGGGACCGAAAAAGGCCCAGTACTTC,CATSKGLAGPKKAQYF
TRBV20-1,TRBJ1-6,-,few,TGCAGTGCTAGAGATCGATTGACCCTCCACTTT,CSARDRLTLHF
TRBV11-3,TRBJ2-1,TRBD2,-,TGTGCCAGCAGCTATAGCGGGAATTATTACAATGAGCAGTTCTTC,CASSYSGNYYNEQFF
TRBV9,TRBJ2-7,-,-,TGTGCCAGCAGCAAGGATCCAGCGGATACCTACGAGCAGTACTTC,CASSKDPADTYEQYF
TRBV28,TRBJ2-7,TRBD1,few,TGTGCCAGCAGGCCCGACAGGGTAAAATCCTACGAGCAGTACTTC,CASRPDRVKSYEQYF
TRBV9,TRBJ1-6,-,few,TGTGCCAGCAGCGAGGGGACTTTGAATTCACCCCTCCACTTT,CASSEGTLNSPLHF
TRBV28,TRBJ1-2,-,-,TGTGCCAGCAGTTTAATCGGACCCGGGGCCTACACCTTC,CASSLIGPGAYTF
TRBV28,TRBJ1-1,-,-,TGTGCCAGCAGTTCATCTAAGGTGAACACTGAAGCTTTCTTT,CASSSSKVNTEAFF
TRBV7-8,TRBJ1-1,-,few,TGTGCCAGCAGCCTAGACCGGGACCTTAAAGCTTTCTTT,CASSLDRDLKAFF
TRBV7-9,TRBJ1-5,-,-,TGTGCCAGCACCCCAGGGTATAGCAATCAGCCCCAGCATTTT,CASTPGYSNQPQHF